Listed below are T cell receptor beta chains from one sample, sequenced in a study of blood T cell repertoires in COVID-19. The method was immunoSEQ multiplex PCR; TCRdb's version includes in-frame clones alone and lacks a portion of them. The table records about 43,000 clones, about 83% of them present only once. The source material was peripheral blood. Every receptor here comes from a man aged 80 or over in a cohort sampled during active COVID-19. The CDR3 runs from the conserved cysteine through the conserved F or W. A D gene is named only where the DNA matches it firmly. Some rows have no size entry. The others give once, few or many, or a class for an expanded clone.

j_gene	d_gene	v_gene	abundance	CDR3aa	CDR3nt
TRBJ2-7	NA	TRBV5-1	NA	CASSLSTYEQYF	TGCGCCAGCAGCTTATCAACTTACGAGCAGTACTTC
TRBJ1-1	NA	TRBV5-1	NA	CASSLDAGGTEAFF	TGCGCCAGCAGCTTGGATGCGGGGGGCACTGAAGCTTTCTTT
TRBJ2-7	TRBD2	TRBV28	NA	CASRPAGGFRNYEQYF	TGTGCCAGCAGGCCAGCGGGAGGGTTCCGAAACTACGAGCAGTACTTC
TRBJ1-2	TRBD1	TRBV5-1	NA	CASSPGTGGNYGYTF	TGCGCCAGCAGCCCGGGGACAGGGGGCAACTATGGCTACACCTTC
TRBJ2-2	TRBD2	TRBV6-5	NA	CATVAGSTGELFF	TGTGCCACGGTAGCGGGGTCCACCGGGGAGCTGTTTTTT
TRBJ2-7	TRBD1	TRBV30	NA	CAWSDPTGALAQYF	TGTGCCTGGAGTGACCCGACAGGGGCGCTAGCGCAGTACTTC
TRBJ1-1	NA	TRBV5-4	NA	CASSWAQGTSANTEAFF	TGTGCCAGCAGCTGGGCGCAGGGCACCTCCGCGAACACTGAAGCTTTCTTT
TRBJ2-5	NA	TRBV5-1	NA	CASSLEPGRETQYF	TGCGCCAGCAGCTTGGAGCCAGGGCGGGAGACCCAGTACTTC
TRBJ1-5	NA	TRBV27	NA	CASSPGKGGYNQPQHF	TGTGCCAGCAGTCCCGGTAAAGGGGGATACAATCAGCCCCAGCATTTT
TRBJ1-6	NA	TRBV15	few	CATSRGRSYNSPLHF	TGTGCCACCAGCAGAGGACGGAGCTATAATTCACCCCTCCACTTT
TRBJ1-3	NA	TRBV28	NA	CASRQGNSGNTIYF	TGTGCCAGCCGTCAGGGGAACTCTGGAAACACCATATATTTT
TRBJ2-7	TRBD1	TRBV19	NA	CASSAKPDRGSYEQYF	TGTGCCAGTAGTGCAAAACCGGACAGGGGATCGTACGAGCAGTACTTC
TRBJ2-3	TRBD2	TRBV5-1	NA	CASSLAIAGEADTQYF	TGCGCCAGCAGCTTGGCTATAGCGGGAGAGGCAGATACGCAGTATTTT
TRBJ2-3	NA	TRBV7-8	NA	CASSYPMWKLMRSTDTQYF	TGTGCCAGCAGCTACCCAATGTGGAAACTAATGAGGAGCACAGATACGCAGTATTTT
TRBJ1-1	NA	TRBV7-9	few	CASSPSGGNEAFF	TGTGCCAGCAGCCCCAGCGGGGGAAATGAAGCTTTCTTT
TRBJ2-1	NA	TRBV5-1	NA	CASSSQQASYNEQFF	TGCGCCAGCAGCTCACAACAGGCATCCTACAATGAGCAGTTCTTC
TRBJ1-5	NA	TRBV28	few	CASRAPGGSNQPQHF	TGTGCCAGCAGGGCGCCCGGGGGGAGCAATCAGCCCCAGCATTTT
TRBJ1-2	TRBD1	TRBV9	NA	CASSATTGPYGYTF	TGTGCCAGCAGCGCAACGACAGGGCCCTATGGCTACACCTTC
TRBJ2-1	TRBD2	TRBV30	NA	CAWETSGRGNEQFF	TGTGCCTGGGAGACTAGCGGGAGGGGTAATGAGCAGTTCTTC
TRBJ2-2	TRBD2	TRBV5-1	few	CASGRADGELFF	TGCGCTAGCGGGAGGGCCGACGGGGAGCTGTTTTTT
TRBJ2-3	TRBD2	TRBV5-8	NA	CASSLSGGRTDTQYF	TGTGCCAGCAGCCTAAGCGGGGGCCGCACAGATACGCAGTATTTT
TRBJ1-1	NA	TRBV11-3	few	CASSSTGYTEAFF	TGTGCCAGCAGCTCTACAGGGTACACTGAAGCTTTCTTT
TRBJ1-1	NA	TRBV5-1	few	CASSLSQGSIYTEAFF	TGCGCCAGCAGCTTGTCACAGGGTTCGATATACACTGAAGCTTTCTTT
TRBJ2-3	NA	TRBV2	NA	CASSVGSSTDTQYF	TGTGCCAGCAGTGTTGGGAGTAGCACAGATACGCAGTATTTT
TRBJ2-1	NA	TRBV6-1	few	CASSEFRGSYNEQFF	TGTGCCAGCAGTGAATTTAGGGGCTCCTACAATGAGCAGTTCTTC
TRBJ2-7	TRBD1	TRBV28	medium-sized	CASSIQGSGSYEQYF	TGTGCCAGCAGTATACAGGGGTCCGGGTCCTACGAGCAGTACTTC
TRBJ2-1	TRBD2	TRBV10-3	NA	CAISSLAGVEQFF	TGTGCCATCAGCTCACTAGCGGGAGTTGAGCAGTTCTTC
TRBJ1-3	NA	TRBV7-8	NA	CASSPRQANTIYF	TGTGCCAGCAGCCCCCGACAGGCTAACACCATATATTTT
TRBJ2-7	TRBD1	TRBV19	NA	CASRKGTGSYEQYF	TGTGCCAGTAGGAAGGGGACAGGGTCCTACGAGCAGTACTTC
TRBJ2-3	TRBD2	TRBV7-3	NA	CASSLNPSGSTDTQYF	TGTGCCAGCAGCTTAAATCCTAGCGGAAGCACAGATACGCAGTATTTT
TRBJ1-5	TRBD1	TRBV19	NA	CASSLPGQGGQPQHF	TGTGCCAGTAGCCTCCCGGGACAGGGAGGTCAGCCCCAGCATTTT
TRBJ2-5	NA	TRBV10-3	once	CAISQNGGLETQYF	TGTGCCATCAGTCAAAATGGGGGGTTGGAGACCCAGTACTTC
TRBJ1-3	NA	TRBV6-5	NA	CASVTGSFGNTIYF	TGTGCCAGCGTCACAGGGTCTTTTGGAAACACCATATATTTT
TRBJ2-1	TRBD2	TRBV5-1	NA	CASSTGGLSSYNEQFF	TGCGCCAGCAGCACGGGAGGGTTGAGCTCCTACAATGAGCAGTTCTTC
TRBJ1-5	NA	TRBV6-6	few	CASSYSITDSNQPQHF	TGTGCCAGCAGTTACTCGATAACAGATAGCAATCAGCCCCAGCATTTT
TRBJ2-4	TRBD2	TRBV29-1	NA	CSVNQGLAGVQYF	TGCAGCGTTAACCAAGGACTAGCGGGGGTGCAGTACTTC
TRBJ1-6	NA	TRBV7-2	NA	CASSLIGGLVNSPLHF	TGTGCCAGCAGCCTAATCGGCGGACTTGTGAATTCACCCCTCCACTTT
TRBJ2-7	NA	TRBV6-6	once	CASSYPGREQYF	TGTGCCAGCAGTTACCCCGGTCGCGAGCAGTACTTC
TRBJ2-7	TRBD1	TRBV6-5	NA	CASSKTGDYEQYF	TGTGCCAGCAGCAAGACAGGGGACTACGAGCAGTACTTC
TRBJ1-2	NA	TRBV4-2	NA	CASSHASRQVNYGYTF	TGTGCCAGCAGCCATGCTTCCCGGCAGGTCAACTATGGCTACACCTTC
TRBJ1-5	TRBD1	TRBV5-6	NA	CASSPWDRSDQPQHF	TGTGCCAGCAGCCCCTGGGACAGGTCGGATCAGCCCCAGCATTTT
TRBJ2-5	TRBD1	TRBV18	once	CASSPRQGVQETQYF	TGTGCCAGCTCACCCCGACAGGGGGTCCAAGAGACCCAGTACTTC